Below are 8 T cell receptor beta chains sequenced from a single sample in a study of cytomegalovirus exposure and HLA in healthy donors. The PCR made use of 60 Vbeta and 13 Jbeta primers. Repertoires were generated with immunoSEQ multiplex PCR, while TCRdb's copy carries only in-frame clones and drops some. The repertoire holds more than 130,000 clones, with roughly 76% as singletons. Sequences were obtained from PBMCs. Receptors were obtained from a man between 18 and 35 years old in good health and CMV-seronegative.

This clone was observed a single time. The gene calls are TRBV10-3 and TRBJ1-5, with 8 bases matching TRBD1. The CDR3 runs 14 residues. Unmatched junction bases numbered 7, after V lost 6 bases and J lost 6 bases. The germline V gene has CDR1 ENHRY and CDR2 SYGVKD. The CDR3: CAISQTGEGQPQHF. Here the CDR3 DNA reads TGTGCCATCAGCCAGACAGGGGAAGGTCAGCCCCAGCATTTT.

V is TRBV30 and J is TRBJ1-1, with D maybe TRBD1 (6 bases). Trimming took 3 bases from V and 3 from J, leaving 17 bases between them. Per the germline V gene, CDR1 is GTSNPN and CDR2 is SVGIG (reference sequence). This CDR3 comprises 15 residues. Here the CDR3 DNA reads TGTGCCTGGAGCCCCGGAGGGGGGGCGGACACTGAAGCTTTCTTT. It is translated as CAWSPGGGADTEAFF.

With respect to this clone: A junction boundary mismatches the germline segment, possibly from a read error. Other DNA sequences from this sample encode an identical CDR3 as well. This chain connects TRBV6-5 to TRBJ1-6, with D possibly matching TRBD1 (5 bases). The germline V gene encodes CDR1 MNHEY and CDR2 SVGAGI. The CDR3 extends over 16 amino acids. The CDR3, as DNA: TGTGCCAGCAGTTACGATAGGGGATTGGGGAATTCCCCCCTCCACTTT. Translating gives CASSYDRGLGNSPLHF.

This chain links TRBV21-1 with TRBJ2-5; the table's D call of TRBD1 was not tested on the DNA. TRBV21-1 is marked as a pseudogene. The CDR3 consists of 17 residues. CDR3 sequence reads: CASSTFQGAWAQETQYF. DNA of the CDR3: TGTGCCAGCAGCACCTTTCAGGGGGCGTGGGCCCAAGAGACCCAGTACTTC.

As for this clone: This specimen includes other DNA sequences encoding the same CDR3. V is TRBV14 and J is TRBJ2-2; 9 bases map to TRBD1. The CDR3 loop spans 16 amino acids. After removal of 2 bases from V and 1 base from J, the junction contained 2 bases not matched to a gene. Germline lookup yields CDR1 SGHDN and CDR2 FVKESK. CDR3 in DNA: TGTGCCAGCAGCCAAACAGGGGGCGGGAACACCGGGGAGCTGTTTTTT. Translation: CASSQTGGGNTGELFF.

The CDR3 coding sequence is TGTGCCAGCAGAGTAACCGGGAGTGCGTACGAGCAGTACTTC. This sequence encodes CASRVTGSAYEQYF. This rearrangement joins TRBV27 to TRBJ2-7; TRBD2 is a possible D gene (6 bases). Trimming left V 6 bases short and J 4 bases short, with 16 bases between. CDR1 is MNHEY and CDR2 is SMNVEV in the germline V gene (reference sequence). The CDR3 is made up of 14 amino acids.

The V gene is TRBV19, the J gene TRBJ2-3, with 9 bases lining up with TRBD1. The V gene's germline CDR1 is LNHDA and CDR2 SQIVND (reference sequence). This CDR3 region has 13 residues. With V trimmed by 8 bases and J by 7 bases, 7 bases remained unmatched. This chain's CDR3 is CASRTGEGNTQYF. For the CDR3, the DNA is TGTGCCAGTCGGACAGGGGAAGGTAATACGCAGTATTTT.

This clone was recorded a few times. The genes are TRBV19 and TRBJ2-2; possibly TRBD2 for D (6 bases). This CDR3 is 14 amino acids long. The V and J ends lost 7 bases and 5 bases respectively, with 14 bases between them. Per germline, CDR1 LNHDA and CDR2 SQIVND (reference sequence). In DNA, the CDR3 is TGTGCCAGTATAAGGAGGGTAGGGACCGGGGAGCTGTTTTTT. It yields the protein CASIRRVGTGELFF.